What follows describes a single TCR beta chain. This record comes from a study of blood T cell repertoires in COVID-19. Overall study: Researchers got acute and convalescent COVID-19 samples from the United States, Italy and Spain. Sources were T cells, B-cell-depleted T cells, or PBMCs; the material itself was cDNA or gDNA.

The CDR3 runs to 12 residues. Trimming cost V 4 bases and J 10 bases, with 14 bases left between them. The germline CDR1 and CDR2 sequences are SGDLS and YYNGEE. Authors' processing steps: Amplification with reference gene primers provided the estimates of nucleated cell counts. Assay: immunoSEQ multiplex PCR; the TCRdb copy retains only in-frame clones and omits some. That table is the source of V, J and clone size, and D and trimming were worked out from the DNA. Here the sample spans 120,000 or so clones, about four fifths being singletons. The specimen was peripheral blood. V gene TRBV9 combines with J gene TRBJ1-1; no reliable D call. This TCR was sampled from a man aged 55 to 70 with acute or convalescent COVID-19. CDR3 DNA sequence: TGTGCCAGCAGCCCCCCTGGAGGAGGAGCTTTCTTT. Protein sequence: CASSPPGGGAFF. The full variable domain, with the rest looked up from reference TRBV9 and TRBJ1-1, is DSGVTQTPKHLITATGQRVTLRCSPRSGDLSVYWYQQSLDQGLQFLIQYYNGEERAKGNILERFSAQQFPDLHSELNLSSLELGDSALYFCASSPPGGGAFFGQGTRLTVV.